The present T cell receptor (beta chain) was sequenced within a study of blood T cell repertoires in COVID-19. The protocol was immunoSEQ multiplex PCR, while the TCRdb copy is restricted to in-frame clones and leaves out a portion. The sample lists about 180,000 clones, approximately 78% seen once, with approximately 12% in the top ten. CDR3 size: 15 residues. The germline CDR1 and CDR2 sequences are MNHEY and SVGEGT. V lost 5 bases to trimming and J lost 4 bases; unmatched junction nucleotides: 7. The sample comprised peripheral blood. This chain connects TRBV6-2 or TRBV6-3 to TRBJ2-7; TRBD1 aligns across 11 bases. The receptor was derived from a woman at least 80 years old with COVID-19, enrolled during active disease. DNA for the CDR3: TGTGCCAGCAGTACTTGGACAGGGGGCTTTTACGAGCAGTACTTC. It yields the protein CASSTWTGGFYEQYF.